This is a list of T cell receptor beta chains from one sample in a study of cytomegalovirus exposure and HLA in healthy donors. Some clones are missing from TCRdb's copy, which holds only in-frame ones; the method was immunoSEQ multiplex PCR. The sample holds about 190,000 clones, around 84% seen once. Sequenced: PBMCs. These receptors were taken from a man younger than 30 in good health and CMV-seropositive. The CDR3 runs from the conserved cysteine through the conserved F or W. Fields, in order: V gene, J gene, clone size, D gene, CDR3 DNA, CDR3 protein. A D gene is named only where the DNA matches it firmly. Clone size is stated in some rows and not others, as once, few, many or a class when expanded.

v_gene: TRBV7-2; j_gene: TRBJ2-5; abundance: .; d_gene: .; CDR3nt: TGTGCCAGCAGACGTCAGGGGTCGGAGACCCAGTACTTC; CDR3aa: CASRRQGSETQYF
v_gene: TRBV6-5; j_gene: TRBJ1-2; abundance: .; d_gene: .; CDR3nt: TGTGCCAGCAGTTACAGCGGGGGAGGCTACACCTTC; CDR3aa: CASSYSGGGYTF
v_gene: TRBV19; j_gene: TRBJ1-3; abundance: .; d_gene: .; CDR3nt: TGTGCCAGTAGTAAAGGGGAAAGTGGAAACACCATATATTTT; CDR3aa: CASSKGESGNTIYF
v_gene: TRBV28; j_gene: TRBJ2-2; abundance: .; d_gene: .; CDR3nt: TGTGCCAGCCGCGAATCCGGGAGATCGACCGGGGAGCTGTTTTTT; CDR3aa: CASRESGRSTGELFF
v_gene: TRBV30; j_gene: TRBJ1-1; abundance: few; d_gene: .; CDR3nt: TGTGCCAGGGCAGGACAGACAAACACTGAAGCTTTCTTT; CDR3aa: CARAGQTNTEAFF
v_gene: TRBV29-1; j_gene: TRBJ2-7; abundance: .; d_gene: TRBD2; CDR3nt: TGCAGCGGGGCTAGCGGGGGGTACGAGCAGTACTTC; CDR3aa: CSGASGGYEQYF
v_gene: TRBV5-1; j_gene: TRBJ1-1; abundance: .; d_gene: .; CDR3nt: TGCGCCAGCAGCTTGGCGGCGGGGAACACTGAAGCTTTCTTT; CDR3aa: CASSLAAGNTEAFF
v_gene: TRBV6-9; j_gene: TRBJ1-1; abundance: .; d_gene: .; CDR3nt: TGTGCCAGCAGTTATCAGGGACAAAACACTGAAGCTTTCTTT; CDR3aa: CASSYQGQNTEAFF
v_gene: TRBV7-6; j_gene: TRBJ2-1; abundance: .; d_gene: TRBD2; CDR3nt: TGTGCCAGCAGCCGCGGACTAGCGGACCACAATGAGCAGTTCTTC; CDR3aa: CASSRGLADHNEQFF
v_gene: TRBV15; j_gene: TRBJ2-2; abundance: .; d_gene: .; CDR3nt: TGTGCCACCAGCAGAGAAATTCAGGGGGAGCTGTTTTTT; CDR3aa: CATSREIQGELFF
v_gene: TRBV4-1; j_gene: TRBJ2-3; abundance: .; d_gene: .; CDR3nt: TGCGCCAGCAGCCACCCCTGGCCCCGCACAGATACGCAGTATTTT; CDR3aa: CASSHPWPRTDTQYF
v_gene: TRBV7-8; j_gene: TRBJ2-7; abundance: .; d_gene: TRBD2; CDR3nt: TGTGCCAGCAGCCGTTTTCGGTGGCGGGAGAGCTCCTACGAGCAGTACTTC; CDR3aa: CASSRFRWRESSYEQYF
v_gene: TRBV28; j_gene: TRBJ2-7; abundance: .; d_gene: TRBD2; CDR3nt: TGTGCCAGCAGTTTGGGGACTAGCGGGTCCTACGAGCAGTACTTC; CDR3aa: CASSLGTSGSYEQYF
v_gene: TRBV30; j_gene: TRBJ1-3; abundance: .; d_gene: .; CDR3nt: TGTGCCTGGACCCCCCAGTTGGGGGGAGCACTCTCTGGAAACACCATATATTTT; CDR3aa: CAWTPQLGGALSGNTIYF
v_gene: TRBV5-1; j_gene: TRBJ2-5; abundance: .; d_gene: TRBD2; CDR3nt: TGCGCCAGCAGCTCGTTAGCGGGCCAAGAGACCCAGTACTTC; CDR3aa: CASSSLAGQETQYF
v_gene: TRBV27; j_gene: TRBJ2-3; abundance: .; d_gene: .; CDR3nt: TGTGCCAGCGGCCCCGGCAGGGTCACAGATACGCAGTATTTT; CDR3aa: CASGPGRVTDTQYF
v_gene: TRBV6-4; j_gene: TRBJ2-1; abundance: .; d_gene: TRBD2; CDR3nt: TGTGCCAGCAGTAGGACTAGCAGAGGGAGCAATGAGCAGTTCTTC; CDR3aa: CASSRTSRGSNEQFF
v_gene: TRBV9; j_gene: TRBJ2-2; abundance: .; d_gene: TRBD2; CDR3nt: TGTGCCAGCAGCGTGTCTAGCGGGAGTTTCGGGGAGCTGTTTTTT; CDR3aa: CASSVSSGSFGELFF
v_gene: TRBV11-2; j_gene: TRBJ2-7; abundance: .; d_gene: TRBD1; CDR3nt: TGTGCCAGCAGCTTTCTCACCCTCCTGGGGACAGCCCCTTGGGAGCAGTACTTC; CDR3aa: CASSFLTLLGTAPWEQYF
v_gene: TRBV5-1; j_gene: TRBJ2-2; abundance: .; d_gene: .; CDR3nt: TGCGCCAGCAGCCTCTACCAGGGCACCGGGGAGCTGTTTTTT; CDR3aa: CASSLYQGTGELFF
v_gene: TRBV9; j_gene: TRBJ1-1; abundance: .; d_gene: TRBD1; CDR3nt: TGTGCCAGCAGCGAGACAGGGGGTTATAACACTGAAGCTTTCTTT; CDR3aa: CASSETGGYNTEAFF
v_gene: TRBV7-8; j_gene: TRBJ2-1; abundance: .; d_gene: TRBD2; CDR3nt: TGTGCCAGCAGGGAAGGGACTAGCGGGAGAGTCTACAATGAGCAGTTCTTC; CDR3aa: CASREGTSGRVYNEQFF
v_gene: TRBV9; j_gene: TRBJ2-2; abundance: .; d_gene: TRBD1; CDR3nt: TGTGCCAGCAGCGCCCGACAGGGGGGGAACACCGGGGAGCTGTTTTTT; CDR3aa: CASSARQGGNTGELFF
v_gene: TRBV18; j_gene: TRBJ2-7; abundance: .; d_gene: TRBD2; CDR3nt: TGTGCCAGCTCACCACTTCCTTCTAGCGGGAGCTACTACGAGCAGTACTTC; CDR3aa: CASSPLPSSGSYYEQYF
v_gene: TRBV4-2; j_gene: TRBJ2-7; abundance: many; d_gene: TRBD2; CDR3nt: TGTGCCAGCAGCCAAGGCGGGAGTTCTACCTACGAGCAGTACTTC; CDR3aa: CASSQGGSSTYEQYF
v_gene: TRBV9; j_gene: TRBJ2-5; abundance: .; d_gene: .; CDR3nt: TGTGCCAGCAGCGGAATAGCGGAGACCCAGTACTTC; CDR3aa: CASSGIAETQYF
v_gene: TRBV29-1; j_gene: TRBJ2-2; abundance: .; d_gene: TRBD2; CDR3nt: TGCAGCGTTGAAATACGGGGGGTGGGTGCCGGGGAGCTGTTTTTT; CDR3aa: CSVEIRGVGAGELFF
v_gene: TRBV30; j_gene: TRBJ2-3; abundance: .; d_gene: .; CDR3nt: TGTGCCTGGAGTCCACCCCGGGATACGCAGTATTTT; CDR3aa: CAWSPPRDTQYF
v_gene: TRBV27; j_gene: TRBJ2-1; abundance: .; d_gene: TRBD2; CDR3nt: TGTGCCAGCAGTTTATCGAGGGCTAGCGGGAGTCGTATCAATGAGCAGTTCTTC; CDR3aa: CASSLSRASGSRINEQFF
v_gene: TRBV27; j_gene: TRBJ2-2; abundance: .; d_gene: .; CDR3nt: TGTGCCAGCGGAGGGAGCGGGGAGCTGTTTTTT; CDR3aa: CASGGSGELFF
v_gene: TRBV9; j_gene: TRBJ2-1; abundance: .; d_gene: .; CDR3nt: TGTGCCAGCAGCGTAGCTACGGACCTAGCAAATGAGCAGTTCTTC; CDR3aa: CASSVATDLANEQFF
v_gene: TRBV6-5; j_gene: TRBJ1-2; abundance: .; d_gene: TRBD1; CDR3nt: TGTGCCAGCAACCGGGGGGGGACAGTTCACTATGGCTACACCTTC; CDR3aa: CASNRGGTVHYGYTF
v_gene: TRBV2; j_gene: TRBJ2-3; abundance: .; d_gene: .; CDR3nt: TGTGCCAGCAGTGAAAGGGGGTCGCAGTATTTT; CDR3aa: CASSERGSQYF
v_gene: TRBV4-3; j_gene: TRBJ2-7; abundance: .; d_gene: .; CDR3nt: TGCGCCAGCAGCCCCCAAGACACGCGCTACGAGCAGTACTTC; CDR3aa: CASSPQDTRYEQYF
v_gene: TRBV15; j_gene: TRBJ1-4; abundance: .; d_gene: .; CDR3nt: TGTGCCACCAGCAGAGATAGGGGTGAACTGTTTTTT; CDR3aa: CATSRDRGELFF
v_gene: TRBV5-1; j_gene: TRBJ2-1; abundance: few; d_gene: .; CDR3nt: TGCGCCAGCACCTTTGCCGTTAGGGGTGAGCAGTTCTTC; CDR3aa: CASTFAVRGEQFF
v_gene: TRBV5-1; j_gene: TRBJ2-7; abundance: .; d_gene: .; CDR3nt: TGCGCCAGCAGCCGTCGGGAGAGTTCGGGCGAGCAGTACTTC; CDR3aa: CASSRRESSGEQYF
v_gene: TRBV11-2; j_gene: TRBJ2-7; abundance: .; d_gene: .; CDR3nt: TGTGCCAGCAGCCCGGGTGGTTACGAGCAGTACTTC; CDR3aa: CASSPGGYEQYF
v_gene: TRBV4-3; j_gene: TRBJ2-3; abundance: .; d_gene: TRBD2; CDR3nt: TGCGCCAGCAGCCAAGATCGGAGACTAGCGGGAGCAGATACGCAGTATTTT; CDR3aa: CASSQDRRLAGADTQYF
v_gene: TRBV2; j_gene: TRBJ2-3; abundance: .; d_gene: .; CDR3nt: TGTGCCAGCAAGGCCCCTGGAGGGGATACGCAGTATTTT; CDR3aa: CASKAPGGDTQYF
v_gene: TRBV5-1; j_gene: TRBJ2-1; abundance: .; d_gene: TRBD2; CDR3nt: TGCGCCAGCAGCTTGACTGGACTAGCTGGAACTTGGAATGAGCAGTTCTTC; CDR3aa: CASSLTGLAGTWNEQFF
v_gene: TRBV6-1; j_gene: TRBJ2-2; abundance: once; d_gene: .; CDR3nt: TGTGCCAGCAGTGAAGGAGGTTTCTTCACCGGGGAGCTGTTTTTT; CDR3aa: CASSEGGFFTGELFF
v_gene: TRBV7-2; j_gene: TRBJ2-2; abundance: .; d_gene: .; CDR3nt: TGTGCCAGCAGCTTTCAGGGTTCCGGGGAGCTGTTTTTT; CDR3aa: CASSFQGSGELFF
v_gene: TRBV2; j_gene: TRBJ2-5; abundance: .; d_gene: TRBD1; CDR3nt: TGTGCCAGCAGGTACAGGGGGTTACAAGAGACCCAGTACTTC; CDR3aa: CASRYRGLQETQYF
v_gene: TRBV7-8; j_gene: TRBJ2-7; abundance: .; d_gene: .; CDR3nt: TGTGCCAGCAGCGAGCACGGGAGAGGACCCTACGAGCAGTACTTC; CDR3aa: CASSEHGRGPYEQYF
v_gene: TRBV6-5; j_gene: TRBJ1-2; abundance: few; d_gene: .; CDR3nt: TGTGCCAGCAGTTTCGGAAGGACAGTCTCCTATGGCTACACCTTC; CDR3aa: CASSFGRTVSYGYTF
v_gene: TRBV5-4; j_gene: TRBJ2-1; abundance: few; d_gene: .; CDR3nt: TGTGCCAGCAGCTCCCCGGGCGGGGCCTACAATGAGCAGTTCTTC; CDR3aa: CASSSPGGAYNEQFF
v_gene: TRBV29-1; j_gene: TRBJ2-1; abundance: .; d_gene: TRBD1; CDR3nt: TGCAGCACCCCCGGGACAGGGTCCTACAATGAGCAGTTCTTC; CDR3aa: CSTPGTGSYNEQFF
v_gene: TRBV7-9; j_gene: TRBJ1-5; abundance: .; d_gene: TRBD1; CDR3nt: TGTGCCAGCAGCCCATCCCACAGGGGATTGTGGCAGCCCCAGCATTTT; CDR3aa: CASSPSHRGLWQPQHF
v_gene: TRBV5-6; j_gene: TRBJ2-1; abundance: .; d_gene: TRBD2; CDR3nt: TGTGCCAGCAGCTTATCTAGCGGGCTAACCTACAATGAGCAGTTCTTC; CDR3aa: CASSLSSGLTYNEQFF
v_gene: TRBV18; j_gene: TRBJ2-7; abundance: .; d_gene: TRBD2; CDR3nt: TGTGCCAGCTCACCCCCCGGACTAGCTGGCGAGCAGTACTTC; CDR3aa: CASSPPGLAGEQYF
v_gene: TRBV4-2; j_gene: TRBJ2-1; abundance: .; d_gene: TRBD1; CDR3nt: TGTGCCAGCAGCCAAGGGGACAGTAAAAACAATGAGCAGTTCTTC; CDR3aa: CASSQGDSKNNEQFF
v_gene: TRBV15; j_gene: TRBJ2-1; abundance: .; d_gene: .; CDR3nt: TGTGCCACCAGCAACCAGCGGAGGAACAATGAGCAGTTCTTC; CDR3aa: CATSNQRRNNEQFF